One sample yielded the 2 T cell receptor beta chains listed below, sequenced in a study of T cell responses to AZD1222 COVID-19 vaccine. The repertoire was sequenced with immunoSEQ multiplex PCR; TCRdb's copy has only in-frame clones and lacks some. In the table there are some 140,000 clones, 89% of which are singletons. The source was peripheral blood, collected 28 days after the second AZD1222 dose. The receptors here all came from an adult who received the AZD1222 COVID-19 vaccine.

The rearrangement joins TRBV12-3 or TRBV12-4 to TRBJ1-2; D is unresolved. The CDR3 contains 13 residues. V shed 3 bases and J shed 6 bases, with 11 bases lying between them. The CDR3 protein is CASSLVTVHGYTF. The CDR3 DNA is TGTGCCAGCAGTTTGGTAACAGTTCATGGCTACACCTTC.

The rearrangement joins TRBV2 to TRBJ1-1; D gene unclear. The CDR3 length is 15 residues. Looked up from germline, CDR1 is SNHLY and CDR2 is FYNNEI. Trimming shortened V by 0 bases and J by 0 bases, and 8 bases separated the two germline ends. The DNA for the CDR3 is TGTGCCAGCAGTGAAGCGTTTTCGATGAACACTGAAGCTTTCTTT. It is translated as CASSEAFSMNTEAFF.